The 30 T cell receptor beta chains presented below share a single source sample, sequenced in a study of ipilimumab plus nivolumab after autologous stem cell transplantation. Measured with immunoSEQ multiplex PCR; TCRdb has only the in-frame clones, and not every one. The repertoire has about 84,000 clones, 83% of them found once; the top ten carry less than 2.5%. The sample consisted of PBMCs, taken in a trial of ipilimumab plus nivolumab as post-transplant consolidation. These receptors all come from a male donor with diffuse large B-cell lymphoma.

The chain joins TRBV6-5 to TRBJ1-5; D gene uncertain. CDR3 length: 13 residues. CDR1 is MNHEY, CDR2 SVGAGI, per germline. V was trimmed by 6 bases and J by 3 bases, leaving 9 bases between them. CDR3 sequence (DNA): TGTGCCAGCAGCGAGCGGAACAATCAGCCCCAGCATTTT. This encodes CASSERNNQPQHF.

This clone was seen more than once but under ten times. V usage is TRBV11-2 and J usage is TRBJ2-5; 7 bases line up with TRBD2. Per germline, CDR1 SGHAT and CDR2 FQNNGV. The trim removed 5 bases at V and 1 base at J, leaving 16 bases unmatched. This CDR3 is 18 amino acids long. CDR3 bases: TGTGCCAGCAGCCCAGGTGGGGAGGGAGGCTTGTTCCAAGAGACCCAGTACTTC. Its protein product is CASSPGGEGGLFQETQYF. The entire variable domain, with the rest obtained from reference TRBV11-2 and TRBJ2-5, is as follows: EAGVAQSPRYKIIEKRQSVAFWCNPISGHATLYWYQQILGQGPKLLIQFQNNGVVDDSQLPKDRFSAERLKGVDSTLKIQPAKLEDSAVYLCASSPGGEGGLFQETQYFGPGTRLLVL.

This clone was counted once. The rearrangement links TRBV11-2 to TRBJ1-2; D gene uncertain. The length of the CDR3 is 18 residues. The germline gives CDR1 SGHAT, CDR2 FQNNGV. V dropped 2 bases and J dropped 1 base, with 20 bases sitting between them. The CDR3 region has the DNA TGTGCCAGCAGCTTATTATCGTGGGGTGAGGGTCTTAACTATGGCTACACCTTC. Its protein is CASSLLSWGEGLNYGYTF.

The chain is built from TRBV6-1 and TRBJ1-2, with TRBD1 as a possible D gene (5 bases). V lost 7 bases to trimming and J lost 7 bases, with 13 bases between them. Germline V gene sequence: CDR1 MNHNS, CDR2 SASEGT. This CDR3 has 12 amino acids. CDR3 loop: CASTAGLFGYTF. CDR3 nucleotides: TGTGCCAGCACGGCAGGGCTATTTGGCTACACCTTC.

This clone has only a few counts. CDR3 region: CAWSKGANQPQHF. The CDR3 DNA sequence: TGTGCCTGGAGTAAGGGGGCGAACCAGCCCCAGCATTTT. The J gene is TRBJ1-5, the V gene TRBV30, with 7 bases matching TRBD1. V lost 2 bases and J lost 7; bases outside the gene matches: 5. The CDR3 contains 13 residues. Germline V gene sequence: CDR1 GTSNPN, CDR2 SVGIG (reference sequence).

J is TRBJ1-5 and V is TRBV18; weak D call: TRBD1 (5 bases). Germline CDR1 KGHSH, CDR2 LQKENI. Trimming stripped 6 bases from V and 4 bases from J, with 19 bases between. The CDR3 totals 16 residues. CDR3 amino acids: CASSETARSLNQPQHF. DNA of the CDR3: TGTGCCAGCTCGGAGACAGCCCGTTCTCTAAATCAGCCCCAGCATTTT. Filled out from reference TRBV18 and TRBJ1-5, the complete variable domain reads NAGVMQNPRHLVRRRGQEARLRCSPMKGHSHVYWYRQLPEEGLKFMVYLQKENIIDESGMPKERFSAEFPKEGPSILRIQQVVRGDSAAYFCASSETARSLNQPQHFGDGTRLSIL.

The chain recombines TRBV19 with TRBJ1-2, with D unresolved. Trimming pared 5 bases from V and 1 base from J, leaving 8 bases between. Germline V CDR1 and CDR2: LNHDA, SQIVND (reference sequence). CDR3 length: 13 amino acids. CDR3 amino acids: CASSVTVNYGYTF. In DNA form, the CDR3 reads TGTGCCAGTAGTGTTACTGTTAACTATGGCTACACCTTC.

V is TRBV18 and J is TRBJ1-1, with a weak D call TRBD1 (5 bases). Germline lookup yields CDR1 KGHSH and CDR2 LQKENI. The CDR3 consists of 16 residues. Trimming left V 2 bases short and J 0 bases short, with 13 bases between. This CDR3 reads CASSPANRNMNTEAFF. CDR3 bases: TGTGCCAGCTCACCAGCGAACAGGAACATGAACACTGAAGCTTTCTTT.

The chain has TRBV7-9 and TRBJ2-5, with 9 bases that match TRBD2. Germline-derived CDR1 and CDR2 are SEHNR and FQNEAQ (reference sequence). This CDR3 has 14 amino acids. V lost 4 bases to trimming and J lost 5 bases; unmatched junction nucleotides: 5. CDR3 in DNA: TGTGCCAGCAGCTCCGGGACTAGCCAGGAGACCCAGTACTTC. It codes for CASSSGTSQETQYF.

This chain connects TRBV6-1 to TRBJ2-7; 9 positions match TRBD1. There are 15 residues in the CDR3. CDR1 and CDR2 from the germline V gene are MNHNS and SASEGT. V was pared by 5 bases and J by 5 bases, with 10 bases of the junction left unmatched. The chain's CDR3 is CASSPRDRERDEQYF. The CDR3 coding sequence is TGTGCCAGCAGTCCCCGGGACAGGGAGAGGGACGAGCAGTACTTC.

V and J are TRBV4-1 and TRBJ1-2, with D tentatively TRBD1 (6 bases). The CDR3 sequence is 15 residues long. Trimming took 2 bases from V and 7 from J, leaving 17 bases between them. In germline, CDR1 is MGHRA, CDR2 YSYEKL. CDR3 amino acids: CASSQPGGGAVGYTF. Written as DNA, the CDR3 is TGCGCCAGCAGCCAACCCGGAGGGGGGGCGGTTGGCTACACCTTC.

This rearrangement joins TRBV6-1 to TRBJ1-2; TRBD1 matches 8 bases. CDR1 and CDR2 from the germline V gene are MNHNS and SASEGT. The CDR3 covers 15 residues. Trimming cost V 3 bases and J 4 bases; bases outside gene matches: 7. As DNA, the CDR3 is TGTGCCAGCAGTGATAGATACCAGGGGGCCTATGGCTACACCTTC. Translated: CASSDRYQGAYGYTF.

This clone was observed a single time. This chain uses TRBV4-1 with TRBJ2-5; D could derive from TRBD1 or TRBD2 (5 bases each). Deletions cut 4 bases from V and 5 bases from J, with 20 bases between. Germline lookup yields CDR1 MGHRA and CDR2 YSYEKL. The CDR3 extends over 16 amino acids. CDR3: CASSPLPGPWGETQYF. CDR3 bases: TGCGCCAGCAGCCCCTTGCCGGGACCCTGGGGGGAGACCCAGTACTTC.

The gene calls are TRBV7-8 and TRBJ1-5; 9 nucleotides agree with TRBD1. The V gene's germline CDR1 is SGHVS and CDR2 FQNEAQ. The CDR3 is 17 amino acids. Trimming at V came to 3 bases and at J to 2 bases, leaving 8 bases not matched to a gene. The CDR3: CASSFGGQGFGNQPQHF. The CDR3 DNA follows: TGTGCCAGCAGCTTCGGCGGACAGGGGTTTGGCAATCAGCCCCAGCATTTT.

This rearrangement joins TRBV30 to TRBJ2-5, with no clear D. Trimming took off 0 bases at V and 4 bases at J, with 9 bases between the two ends. Per germline, CDR1 GTSNPN and CDR2 SVGIG (reference sequence). The CDR3 consists of 13 residues. CDR3 DNA: TGTGCCTGGAGTGTCAAAGGTACAGAGACCCAGTACTTC. It yields the protein CAWSVKGTETQYF.

This sequence joins TRBV11-3 and TRBJ2-3, with D maybe TRBD1 (6 bases). The CDR3 loop spans 14 amino acids. The V gene lost 5 bases and the J gene lost 5 bases, with 14 bases spanning the gap. Germline V gene lookup returns CDR1 SGHNT and CDR2 YENEEA. CDR3 in DNA: TGTGCCAGCAGCCTCGACAGGACCGAAGATACGCAGTATTTT. Amino acid sequence: CASSLDRTEDTQYF.

The chain combines TRBV11-1 with TRBJ1-2; D is ambiguous. Trimming pared 1 base from V and 3 bases from J, leaving 12 bases between. CDR1 and CDR2 from the germline V gene are SGHAT and FQDESV (reference sequence). This CDR3 is 15 amino acids long. CDR3 region: CASSLVSSSDYGYTF. The DNA for the CDR3 is TGTGCCAGCAGCTTAGTCAGTTCTTCGGACTATGGCTACACCTTC.

The J gene is TRBJ2-5, the V gene TRBV7-9; 10 nucleotides match TRBD2. This CDR3 is built from 13 residues. V was pared by 7 bases and J by 5 bases, with 4 bases of the junction left unmatched. The germline CDR1 and CDR2 sequences are SEHNR and FQNEAQ (reference sequence). CDR3: CASTLAGLETQYF. CDR3 nucleotide sequence: TGTGCCAGCACACTAGCGGGGTTGGAGACCCAGTACTTC.

V is TRBV25-1 and J is TRBJ2-5; D possibly corresponds to TRBD2 (6 bases). Per germline, CDR1 MGHDK and CDR2 SYGVNS. The ends were cut back, 0 bases at V and 5 bases at J, with 10 bases in the middle. The CDR3 spans 14 residues. This CDR3 is CASSEYQRGETQYF. The CDR3 coding sequence is TGTGCCAGCAGTGAATATCAACGGGGGGAGACCCAGTACTTC.

This clone was observed a single time. V is TRBV11-1 and J is TRBJ1-2; D is perhaps TRBD1 (5 bases). From germline, CDR1 is SGHAT and CDR2 FQDESV (reference sequence). The CDR3 spans 15 residues. V was pared by 5 bases and J by 4 bases, with 17 bases between. In DNA form, the CDR3 reads TGTGCCAGCAGCCCAACCCCCAGGGCAGGCTATGGCTACACCTTC. Translated, it gives CASSPTPRAGYGYTF.

The chain carries TRBV4-3 and TRBJ1-1; D not certain. Germline V gives CDR1 LGHNA, CDR2 YSLEER. V shed 5 bases and J shed 1 base, with 8 bases lying between them. This CDR3 comprises 13 residues. CDR3 in amino acids: CASSWKTNTEAFF. CDR3 nucleotide sequence: TGCGCCAGCAGCTGGAAGACGAACACTGAAGCTTTCTTT.

The chain uses TRBV7-2 and TRBJ1-1; D is possibly TRBD1 (5 bases). The CDR3 is made up of 15 amino acids. CDR1 is SGHTA, CDR2 FQGNSA, per germline. The V gene lost 5 bases and the J gene lost 4 bases, with 17 bases spanning the gap. CDR3 protein: CASSPQQAKVTEAFF. The CDR3 bases are TGTGCCAGCAGCCCCCAACAGGCTAAGGTCACTGAAGCTTTCTTT.

The chain has TRBV2 and TRBJ2-5; 13 bases agree with TRBD2. From germline, CDR1 is SNHLY and CDR2 FYNNEI. The CDR3 length is 15 residues. The trim removed 6 bases at V and 1 base at J, leaving 2 bases unmatched. The CDR3 loop reads CASRRTSGGQETQYF. The CDR3, as DNA: TGTGCCAGCAGAAGGACTAGCGGGGGCCAAGAGACCCAGTACTTC.

V and J are TRBV9 and TRBJ2-2, with a possible D match to TRBD2 (5 bases). The V and J ends lost 4 bases and 2 bases respectively, with 12 bases between them. This CDR3 has 15 amino acids. In germline, CDR1 is SGDLS, CDR2 YYNGEE. CDR3: CASSLAGRNTGELFF. CDR3 nucleotide sequence: TGTGCCAGCAGCCTAGCAGGTCGCAACACCGGGGAGCTGTTTTTT.

This clone was counted between two and nine times. The rearrangement links TRBV4-3 to TRBJ2-3; no definite D call. This CDR3 is built from 14 residues. V lost 0 bases and J lost 4, with 8 bases in between. CDR1 and CDR2 from the germline V gene are LGHNA and YSLEER. The CDR3 coding sequence is TGCGCCAGCAGCCAAGAAGGGTGGGCAGATACGCAGTATTTT. Encoded protein: CASSQEGWADTQYF.

The J gene is TRBJ1-2, the V gene TRBV2, with D perhaps TRBD1 (5 bases). V gave up 4 bases and J gave up 3 bases, with 6 bases separating them. CDR3 length: 12 residues. CDR1 and CDR2 from the germline V gene are SNHLY and FYNNEI. The CDR3 sequence: CASSVTDYGYTF. CDR3 in DNA: TGTGCCAGCAGTGTGACAGACTATGGCTACACCTTC.

CDR3 amino acids: CASSLDLGLRREQYF. The CDR3 DNA is TGTGCCAGTAGTCTCGACCTGGGACTGCGTCGGGAGCAGTACTTC. This chain links TRBV19 with TRBJ2-7; D is perhaps TRBD2 (6 bases). V was cut by 5 bases and J by 7 bases, with 21 bases left in between. Germline V CDR1 and CDR2: LNHDA, SQIVND (reference sequence). The CDR3 has 15 residues.

J is TRBJ2-5 and V is TRBV11-2; D is ambiguous. This CDR3 contains 13 residues. Germline V CDR1 and CDR2: SGHAT, FQNNGV. V was trimmed by 3 bases and J by 5 bases, leaving 10 bases between them. The CDR3 here is CASSFTERETQYF. CDR3 in DNA: TGTGCCAGCAGCTTTACGGAGAGGGAGACCCAGTACTTC.

This chain links TRBV7-9 with TRBJ1-1; unclear D gene. V was trimmed by 4 bases and J by 1 base, leaving 13 bases between them. Germline assignment: CDR1 SEHNR and CDR2 FQNEAQ (reference sequence). CDR3 length: 15 amino acids. CDR3 sequence: CASSSLPPWNTEAFF. The DNA of the CDR3 is TGTGCCAGCAGCTCCCTCCCTCCGTGGAACACTGAAGCTTTCTTT.

The chain carries TRBV5-6 and TRBJ1-5, with D uncertain. CDR1 is SGHDT and CDR2 is YYEEEE in the germline V gene. V was clipped by 1 base and J by 5 bases, with 7 bases between them. The CDR3 is 13 amino acids. The CDR3 reads CASSLRRDQPQHF. In nucleotides, the CDR3 is TGTGCCAGCAGCTTGAGGAGGGATCAGCCCCAGCATTTT.